This TCR beta chain was captured by sequencing in a study of blood T cell repertoires in COVID-19. V gave up 2 bases and J gave up 8 bases, with 6 bases separating them. This CDR3 is 11 amino acids long. Germline loops: CDR1 MNHEY, CDR2 SVGAGI. Repertoires were generated with immunoSEQ multiplex PCR, while TCRdb's copy carries only in-frame clones and drops some. The sample lists under 300,000 clones; roughly 88% were seen once. This clone was picked up many times. The sample contains more than one DNA sequence encoding this CDR3. This TCR came from a man older than 75 with acute or convalescent COVID-19. V gene TRBV6-5 combines with J gene TRBJ1-1, with D possibly TRBD1 on 5 matching bases. Sequencing input: peripheral blood. The CDR3 here is CASSYAGEAFF. CDR3 DNA sequence: TGTGCCAGCAGTTACGCAGGGGAAGCTTTCTTT.